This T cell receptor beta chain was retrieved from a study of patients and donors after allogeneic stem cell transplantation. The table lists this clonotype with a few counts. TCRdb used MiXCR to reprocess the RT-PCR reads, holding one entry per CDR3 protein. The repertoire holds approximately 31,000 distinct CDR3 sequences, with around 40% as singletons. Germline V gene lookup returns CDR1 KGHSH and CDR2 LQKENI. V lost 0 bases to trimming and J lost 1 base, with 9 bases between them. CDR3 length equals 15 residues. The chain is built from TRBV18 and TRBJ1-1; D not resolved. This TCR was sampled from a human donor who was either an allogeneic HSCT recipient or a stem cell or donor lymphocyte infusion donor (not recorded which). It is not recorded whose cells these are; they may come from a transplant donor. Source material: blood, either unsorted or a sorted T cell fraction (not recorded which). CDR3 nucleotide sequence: TGTGCCAGCTCACCACCGAGTCAGGAGAACACTGAAGCTTTCTTT. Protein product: CASSPPSQENTEAFF.